These 20 T cell receptor beta chains came from one sample sequenced in a study of beta chain features in type 1 diabetes. Expressed TCRB transcripts got sequenced, as all isolated RNA was reverse transcribed. Using immunoSEQ multiplex PCR, the repertoire was profiled, and TCRdb retains in-frame clones only, with some absent. The sample holds hundreds of thousands of clones, 12% to 15% seen once. The sequencing sample was made of central memory CD4+ T cells from blood. The receptors derive from a man aged 30 to 39 in good health.

In its sample, this clone was seen a few times. The chain is built from TRBV23-1 and TRBJ2-2, with a tentative D call TRBD2 (5 bases). TRBV23-1 is identified as an open reading frame with a role that is uncertain. The germline V and J ends were trimmed by 4 bases and 4 bases, with 22 bases remaining between them. CDR3 length equals 18 residues. The CDR3 DNA sequence: TGCGCCAGCAGTCTGGTGGTATGGGAGCCTCCCCTCACCGGGGAGCTGTTTTTT. This codes for CASSLVVWEPPLTGELFF.

Worth noting for this clone: A far bigger clonotype differs at one base, so this is likely a read error. V usage is TRBV23-1 and J usage is TRBJ2-4; TRBD1 is a possible D gene (5 bases). TRBV23-1 is reported as an ORF; its role is uncertain. V dropped 6 bases and J dropped 6 bases, with 15 bases sitting between them. There are 14 residues in the CDR3. CDR3 protein: CASSQDTHGNIQYF. Here the CDR3 DNA reads TGCGCCAGCAGCCAGGACACCCACGGAAACATTCAGTACTTC.

The gene calls are TRBV5-1 and TRBJ1-1; D gene uncertain. The CDR3 contains 15 residues. Trimming took 0 bases from V and 4 from J, leaving 13 bases between them. CDR1 is SGHRS and CDR2 is YFSETQ in the germline V gene. The CDR3 nucleotides read TGCGCCAGCAGCTTGGCGGGCGGGTCGGGCACTGAAGCTTTCTTT. It is translated as CASSLAGGSGTEAFF.

This clone has only a few counts. This chain joins TRBV5-1 and TRBJ1-3; possible D gene TRBD1, 5 bases. The CDR3 has 15 amino acids. V shed 0 bases and J shed 1 base, with 8 bases lying between them. Germline V lookup: CDR1 SGHRS, CDR2 YFSETQ. CDR3 DNA: TGCGCCAGCAGCTTGGGTACAGGATCTGGAAACACCATATATTTT. Its translation is CASSLGTGSGNTIYF.

The V and J genes are TRBV19 and TRBJ2-5; 9 nucleotides line up with TRBD2. V dropped 4 bases and J dropped 1; count of bases not matched to a gene: 4. Germline V lookup: CDR1 LNHDA, CDR2 SQIVND (reference sequence). The CDR3 runs to 15 residues. CDR3 nucleotides: TGTGCCAGTAGTACCTTAGCGGGGGCCCAAGAGACCCAGTACTTC. This sequence encodes CASSTLAGAQETQYF.

This clone was seen a few times. The chain links TRBV5-1 to TRBJ1-3; D not resolved. The germline V gene has CDR1 SGHRS and CDR2 YFSETQ. The CDR3 contains 22 residues. The V end lost 0 bases, the J end lost 2 bases, and 30 bases lay between the germline ends. The CDR3 spells CASSLEWSRAPPDFSTGNTIYF. In DNA, the CDR3 is TGCGCCAGCAGCTTGGAATGGTCTCGGGCACCGCCGGATTTTAGTACTGGAAACACCATATATTTT.

This clone was seen more than once but under ten times. The chain is built from TRBV30 and TRBJ2-1; D may correspond to TRBD1 or TRBD2 (6 bases each). Germline V CDR1 and CDR2: GTSNPN, SVGIG (reference sequence). The CDR3 covers 12 residues. Trimming stripped 4 bases from V and 7 bases from J, with 11 bases between. CDR3 residues: CAWTRGRNEQFF. CDR3 sequence (DNA): TGTGCCTGGACGAGGGGGAGGAATGAGCAGTTCTTC.

This chain uses TRBV6-5 with TRBJ2-5; D may match TRBD1 or TRBD2 (5 bases each). This CDR3 has 15 amino acids. Germline V gene sequence: CDR1 MNHEY, CDR2 SVGAGI. V was trimmed by 6 bases and J by 0 bases, leaving 14 bases between them. In DNA, the CDR3 is TGTGCCAGCAGAGCTCCGGGACGGTACCAAGAGACCCAGTACTTC. Amino acids: CASRAPGRYQETQYF.

The sample holds many counts of this clone. The rearrangement uses TRBV7-2 and TRBJ2-3; D is perhaps TRBD1 (6 bases). Trimming took 4 bases from V and 1 from J, leaving 24 bases between them. CDR3 size: 19 residues. Germline CDR1 and CDR2: SGHTA and FQGNSA. CDR3 nucleotide sequence: TGTGCCAGCAGCTATTTACCCCCGTCGAGCAGGGGCCGCACAGATACGCAGTATTTT. The encoded protein is CASSYLPPSSRGRTDTQYF.

In its sample, this clone was seen a few times. The chain employs TRBV2 and TRBJ2-3; 7 positions agree with TRBD2. Germline values: CDR1 SNHLY, CDR2 FYNNEI. V shed 6 bases and J 3 bases; nucleotides not matched to a gene: 9. CDR3 length equals 15 residues. CDR3 DNA: TGTGCCAGCAGCAGGACTCTGGGGGGGACAGATACGCAGTATTTT. Translated, it gives CASSRTLGGTDTQYF.

The gene calls are TRBV10-3 and TRBJ1-4, with D possibly being TRBD1 (6 bases). This CDR3 comprises 13 residues. Per germline, CDR1 ENHRY and CDR2 SYGVKD. V was pared by 11 bases and J by 8 bases, with 18 bases between. Here the CDR3 reads CASAPGVKEKLFF. The CDR3 DNA reads as TGTGCCTCCGCGCCAGGGGTAAAGGAAAAACTGTTTTTT.

The table lists this clone with a few counts. This chain joins TRBV2 and TRBJ1-5, with 9 bases that match TRBD1. The CDR3 sequence is 15 residues long. CDR1 and CDR2 (germline): SNHLY, FYNNEI. With 6 bases clipped from V and 4 bases from J, the junction kept 7 bases outside the gene matches. CDR3 region: CASRGQGLLNQPQHF. CDR3 DNA sequence: TGTGCCAGCAGGGGACAGGGCCTTTTGAATCAGCCCCAGCATTTT.

This clone was picked up many times. The V and J genes are TRBV11-2 and TRBJ2-5; maybe TRBD1 (6 bases). V dropped 5 bases and J dropped 3 bases, with 13 bases sitting between them. CDR1 and CDR2 (germline): SGHAT, FQNNGV. This CDR3 is 14 amino acids long. In nucleotides, the CDR3 is TGTGCCAGCAGCCACCAAACAGGGAAAGAGACCCAGTACTTC. Its translation: CASSHQTGKETQYF.

This clone has only a few counts. The chain couples TRBV5-4 to TRBJ2-5; 15 nucleotides match TRBD2. There are 19 residues in the CDR3. The V gene's germline CDR1 is SGHNT and CDR2 YYREEE (reference sequence). J was trimmed by 2 bases and V by 0 bases; bases with no gene match: 8. The CDR3 sequence: CASSLDRTSGGAAQETQYF. CDR3 coding DNA: TGTGCCAGCAGCTTGGATCGGACTAGCGGGGGGGCGGCACAAGAGACCCAGTACTTC.

The chain recombines TRBV2 with TRBJ2-7; D tentatively reads TRBD1 or TRBD2 (5 bases each). Trimming removed 3 bases from V and 5 bases from J, with 14 bases in between. The CDR3 runs to 14 residues. Germline CDR1 and CDR2: SNHLY and FYNNEI. CDR3 in DNA: TGTGCCAGCAGTGATACGGGGCAGGGCGACGAGCAGTACTTC. Translated: CASSDTGQGDEQYF.

The genes are TRBV4-3 and TRBJ2-1; 10 bases align to TRBD2. Trimming took 0 bases from V and 1 from J; bases not matched to a gene: 9. The CDR3 has 19 residues. Germline V lookup: CDR1 LGHNA, CDR2 YSLEER. CDR3 sequence (DNA): TGCGCCAGCAGCCAAGATTGGCTTAGCGGGGGGTCATCCTACAATGAGCAGTTCTTC. Translating gives CASSQDWLSGGSSYNEQFF.

This clone was found many times. The rearrangement links TRBV23-1 to TRBJ2-7; the D gene is possibly TRBD2 (6 bases). TRBV23-1 counts as an open reading frame of uncertain function. This CDR3 contains 15 residues. Trimming took off 0 bases at V and 9 bases at J, with 18 bases between the two ends. CDR3 amino acids: CASSQSSLAQCRQYV. The CDR3 bases are TGCGCCAGCAGTCAATCGTCACTAGCACAATGTAGGCAGTACGTC.

The V and J genes are TRBV7-3 and TRBJ2-1; 10 positions agree with TRBD2. Germline CDR1 is SGHTA and CDR2 is FQGTGA. The V and J ends lost 1 base and 4 bases, in that order; junction bases with no gene match: 7. The CDR3 is 17 residues long. The CDR3 protein is CASSLKYEAGGYNEQFF. For the CDR3, the DNA is TGTGCCAGCAGCTTAAAGTATGAAGCGGGAGGGTACAATGAGCAGTTCTTC.

This clone was seen at least ten times. The V and J genes are TRBV5-6 and TRBJ2-1, with D perhaps matching TRBD2 (5 bases). Looked up from germline, CDR1 is SGHDT and CDR2 is YYEEEE. Trimming cost V 5 bases and J 8 bases, with 11 bases left between them. CDR3 length equals 12 residues. The CDR3, as DNA: TGTGCCAGCAGTAACCAAGCGGATGAGCAGTTCTTC. This codes for CASSNQADEQFF.

This clone was seen more than once but under ten times. The chain is built from TRBV6-4 and TRBJ2-7; D is uncertain. V was shortened by 9 bases and J by 12 bases, with 15 bases between the two germline ends. The CDR3 is 10 residues long. Germline values: CDR1 MRHNA, CDR2 SNTAGT. Here the CDR3 reads CARKTNSPYV. CDR3 bases: TGTGCCAGAAAAACAAATAGCCCGTACGTC.